Presented here are 15 T cell receptor beta chains from one specimen sequenced in a study of T-cell reconstitution after alpha-beta-depleted transplantation in children. Molecular barcoding with unique molecular identifiers was used for the TCRbeta library. TCRdb recomputed calls from the PCR reads with MiXCR, one row per CDR3 protein. The table shows 490,000 or so distinct CDR3 sequences, with about 11% occurring only once. Sequences were derived from PBMCs, sampled before TCRalphabeta/CD19-depleted stem cell transplant. The receptors come from a child between 2 and 9 years old with inherited bone marrow failure, due to receive a stem cell transplant.

There are many counts of this clonotype. J is TRBJ2-2 and V is TRBV20-1; TRBD2 matches 8 bases. Trimming at V came to 4 bases and at J to 1 base, leaving 8 bases not matched to a gene. The germline gives CDR1 DFQATT, CDR2 SNEGSKA (reference sequence). This CDR3 has 16 amino acids. The CDR3 reads CSANPAGGRNTGELFF. The CDR3 DNA sequence: TGCAGTGCTAATCCCGCGGGGGGACGGAACACCGGGGAGCTGTTTTTT.

This clonotype was seen many times. The chain employs TRBV10-3 and TRBJ2-1; TRBD2 agrees at 7 bases. CDR3 length equals 17 residues. The germline CDR1 and CDR2 sequences are ENHRY and SYGVKD. The trim removed 1 base at V and 2 bases at J, leaving 8 bases unmatched. CDR3 sequence (DNA): TGTGCCATCAGTGAGTTTGGGACCGGGACTACCTACAATGAGCAGTTCTTC. It codes for CAISEFGTGTTYNEQFF.

The chain joins TRBV27 to TRBJ2-1, with TRBD2 matching over 8 bases. CDR1 is MNHEY and CDR2 is SMNVEV in the germline V gene (reference sequence). The CDR3 has 13 residues. V shed 4 bases and J 6 bases; nucleotides not matched to a gene: 2. CDR3 nucleotide sequence: TGTGCCAGCAGTTATGGACTAGCCAATGAGCAGTTCTTC. Translation gives CASSYGLANEQFF.

The genes are TRBV12-3 or TRBV12-4 and TRBJ1-2; 9 bases fit TRBD1. This CDR3 has 17 residues. The V gene end was trimmed by 6 bases and the J gene end by 0 bases; junction bases not matched to a gene: 11. The CDR3 nucleotides are TGTGCCAGCAGCAATGTAGGACAGGGGACAGCTAACTATGGCTACACCTTC. It codes for CASSNVGQGTANYGYTF.

The J gene is TRBJ2-7, the V gene TRBV28; a possible D gene is TRBD2 (6 bases). Germline V gene lookup returns CDR1 MDHEN and CDR2 SYDVKM. The CDR3 runs to 13 residues. Trimming shortened V by 6 bases and J by 3 bases, and 12 bases separated the two germline ends. The CDR3 sequence: CASSRDSDYEQYF. The DNA for the CDR3 is TGTGCCAGCAGCCGGGACTCGGACTACGAGCAGTACTTC.

This clonotype was seen repeatedly, ten times or more. This sequence joins TRBV28 and TRBJ2-5; D is ambiguous. The CDR3 runs to 15 residues. From germline, CDR1 is MDHEN and CDR2 SYDVKM. The V end lost 5 bases, the J end lost 1 base, and 14 bases lay between the germline ends. CDR3 nucleotide sequence: TGTGCCAGCAGTCATGGACGGACGATCCAAGAGACCCAGTACTTC. Its protein is CASSHGRTIQETQYF.

This clonotype was seen at least ten times. J is TRBJ2-1 and V is TRBV20-1; D might be TRBD2 (5 bases). The ends were cut back, 3 bases at V and 5 bases at J, with 14 bases in the middle. Germline loops: CDR1 DFQATT, CDR2 SNEGSKA (reference sequence). The CDR3 loop spans 14 amino acids. The CDR3 here is CSARLAILDNEQFF. CDR3 coding DNA: TGCAGTGCTAGGTTAGCGATTCTGGACAATGAGCAGTTCTTC.

CDR3 amino acids: CASSTSGTFYEQYF. The CDR3 nucleotides read TGTGCCAGTAGTACTAGCGGCACCTTCTACGAGCAGTACTTC. The chain uses TRBV19 and TRBJ2-7, with 7 bases lining up with TRBD2. V shed 4 bases and J 3 bases; nucleotides not matched to a gene: 6. The CDR3 loop spans 14 amino acids. In germline, CDR1 is LNHDA, CDR2 SQIVND (reference sequence).

This clonotype has at least ten counts. V usage is TRBV28 and J usage is TRBJ2-1, with 10 bases lining up with TRBD2. Germline CDR1 reads MDHEN; CDR2 reads SYDVKM. V trimming: 5 bases; J trimming: 1 base; junction bases outside the gene matches: 11. The CDR3 contains 18 residues. CDR3 DNA: TGTGCCAGCAGTCCACATTTGAGCGGGAGGGTATCCTACAATGAGCAGTTCTTC. Translating it yields CASSPHLSGRVSYNEQFF.

The rearrangement joins TRBV5-1 to TRBJ1-4; 8 bases are a match to TRBD1. The V gene end was trimmed by 4 bases and the J gene end by 1 base; junction bases not matched to a gene: 6. Germline lookup yields CDR1 SGHRS and CDR2 YFSETQ. The CDR3 consists of 16 residues. Here the CDR3 reads CASSPFTGGTNEKLFF. In DNA, the CDR3 is TGCGCCAGCAGCCCCTTTACAGGGGGAACTAATGAAAAACTGTTTTTT.

Only a few counts were recorded for this clonotype. The rearrangement joins TRBV4-1 to TRBJ1-3; D possibly corresponds to TRBD1 (6 bases). The CDR3 contains 16 residues. V was pared by 1 base and J by 1 base, with 11 bases between. CDR1 is MGHRA, CDR2 YSYEKL, per germline. The CDR3, as DNA: TGCGCCAGCAGCCAAGTTAAGAGGGGGTCTGGAAACACCATATATTTT. Its protein product is CASSQVKRGSGNTIYF.

This clonotype was detected a few times. The chain recombines TRBV19 with TRBJ2-1, with 13 bases matching TRBD2. Germline values: CDR1 LNHDA, CDR2 SQIVND (reference sequence). Trimming at V came to 7 bases and at J to 10 bases, leaving 10 bases not matched to a gene. This CDR3 spans 15 amino acids. CDR3: CASTDTSGRAIEQFF. CDR3 sequence (DNA): TGTGCCAGTACCGATACTAGCGGGAGGGCAATCGAGCAGTTCTTC.

CDR3 coding DNA: TGTGCCAGCAGTAGGGGCGACAGGGGCCCCCGCGAGCAGTACTTC. Its protein product is CASSRGDRGPREQYF. The V call is TRBV6-1, the J call TRBJ2-7; 8 nucleotides match TRBD1. The V segment lost 5 bases and the J segment 6 bases; nucleotides outside the gene matches: 12. The CDR3 runs to 15 residues. CDR1 and CDR2 from the germline V gene are MNHNS and SASEGT.

The table lists this clonotype with a few counts. The chain joins TRBV6-1 to TRBJ2-1; possibly TRBD2 for D (6 bases). Per the germline V gene, CDR1 is MNHNS and CDR2 is SASEGT. The V and J ends lost 1 base and 4 bases respectively, with 11 bases between them. This CDR3 comprises 15 residues. CDR3 residues: CASSEVTSFYNEQFF. Written as DNA, the CDR3 is TGTGCCAGCAGTGAAGTAACTAGCTTTTACAATGAGCAGTTCTTC.

This clonotype was counted at least ten times. The chain combines TRBV27 with TRBJ1-2; D is perhaps TRBD1 (5 bases). The ends were cut back, 5 bases at V and 4 bases at J, with 11 bases in the middle. CDR1 MNHEY and CDR2 SMNVEV come from the germline V gene (reference sequence). The CDR3 has 13 amino acids. In DNA, the CDR3 is TGTGCCAGCAGTCATGTTAGGGGCTATGGCTACACCTTC. It encodes CASSHVRGYGYTF.